A single sample gave rise to the 8 T cell receptor beta chains below, sequenced in a study of cytomegalovirus exposure and HLA in healthy donors. Amplification used 60 Vbeta primers and 13 Jbeta primers. TCRdb keeps only in-frame clones here, not all; method: immunoSEQ multiplex PCR. The sample has 100,000 to 150,000 clones; 55% to 75% are singletons. The sequenced sample consisted of PBMCs. Receptor source: a man aged 25-40 years in good health and CMV-seronegative.

The gene calls are TRBV19 and TRBJ2-1; 8 bases are shared with TRBD1. Germline CDR1 and CDR2: LNHDA and SQIVND (reference sequence). The CDR3 has 15 residues. V dropped 6 bases and J dropped 8; count of bases not matched to a gene: 12. CDR3 in amino acids: CASSLSGTGSHEQFF. In DNA, the CDR3 is TGTGCCAGTAGCTTGTCCGGGACAGGATCCCATGAGCAGTTCTTC.

This chain joins TRBV30 and TRBJ1-1; 8 bases map to TRBD1. Germline trimming cut 4 bases from V and 6 bases from J; bases unmatched to any gene: 10. The germline gives CDR1 GTSNPN, CDR2 SVGIG (reference sequence). The CDR3 runs to 14 residues. CDR3 in amino acids: CAWTLDRGFPEAFF. CDR3 in DNA: TGTGCCTGGACCCTCGACAGGGGATTTCCTGAAGCTTTCTTT.

The V and J genes are TRBV5-1 and TRBJ2-5; 8 bases map to TRBD1. After removal of 4 bases from V and 6 bases from J, the junction contained 8 bases not matched to a gene. Germline V gene data show CDR1 as SGHRS and CDR2 as YFSETQ. This CDR3 has 14 residues. The CDR3 sequence is CASSRGTGMQTQYF. The CDR3 nucleotides read TGCGCCAGCAGCCGCGGGACAGGCATGCAGACCCAGTACTTC.

This chain links TRBV9 with TRBJ2-1, with TRBD2 as a possible D gene (6 bases). V shed 0 bases and J shed 3 bases, with 10 bases lying between them. Germline V CDR1 and CDR2: SGDLS, YYNGEE. CDR3 size: 15 residues. CDR3 DNA: TGTGCCAGCAGCGTAGTTGGAGGGTACTACAATGAGCAGTTCTTC. Amino acid sequence: CASSVVGGYYNEQFF.

The chain uses TRBV13 and TRBJ1-4, with 10 nucleotides matching TRBD1. The germline CDR1 and CDR2 sequences are PRHDT and FYEKMQ (reference sequence). Germline trimming cut 0 bases from V and 5 bases from J; bases unmatched to any gene: 9. The CDR3 sequence is 18 residues long. CDR3 coding DNA: TGTGCCAGCAGCTTAGGATCCCCAAGACAGGGGGCGAATGAAAAACTGTTTTTT. It yields the protein CASSLGSPRQGANEKLFF.

The J gene is TRBJ2-5, the V gene TRBV5-1; D may be TRBD1 (5 bases). V lost 0 bases and J 9 bases, leaving 6 bases between the germline ends. Germline CDR1 SGHRS, CDR2 YFSETQ. This CDR3 has 11 amino acids. CDR3: CASSLEGAQYF. The DNA for the CDR3 is TGCGCCAGCAGCTTGGAAGGGGCCCAGTACTTC. Supplemented by reference TRBV5-1 and TRBJ2-5, the full variable domain reads KAGVTQTPRYLIKTRGQQVTLSCSPISGHRSVSWYQQTPGQGLQFLFEYFSETQRNKGNFPGRFSGRQFSNSRSEMNVSTLELGDSALYLCASSLEGAQYFGPGTRLLVL.

CDR3: CASSRPGQGVGYTF. The CDR3 nucleotides read TGTGCCAGCAGCCGACCGGGACAGGGTGTAGGCTACACCTTC. This chain connects TRBV7-9 to TRBJ1-2, with 9 bases that match TRBD1. This CDR3 region has 14 residues. V lost 5 bases and J lost 8; bases outside the gene matches: 9. Looked up from germline, CDR1 is SEHNR and CDR2 is FQNEAQ (reference sequence).

V usage is TRBV9 and J usage is TRBJ2-3; D gene uncertain. The CDR3 length is 12 residues. The germline CDR1 and CDR2 sequences are SGDLS and YYNGEE. The germline V and J ends were trimmed by 4 bases and 5 bases, with 8 bases remaining between them. The CDR3 loop is CASSNPGDTQYF. The CDR3 region has the DNA TGTGCCAGCAGCAACCCAGGAGATACGCAGTATTTT.